These 12 T cell receptor beta chains share one sample of origin, sequenced in a study of OX40 agonist ivuxolimab in advanced cancers. Libraries were prepared by immunoSEQ multiplex PCR; TCRdb keeps only in-frame clonotypes and omits some of them. Here the sample spans just over 90,000 clones, 94% being singletons. Sequences were derived from CD4+ or CD8+ T cells sorted from blood, sampled in a trial of the OX40 agonist ivuxolimab. All receptors come from an adult with an advanced solid tumor such as melanoma, head and neck, liver or kidney cancer.

The chain joins TRBV6-1 to TRBJ1-1; D is possibly TRBD1 (6 bases). Germline CDR1 and CDR2: MNHNS and SASEGT. This CDR3 region has 15 residues. V was pared by 6 bases and J by 1 base, with 15 bases between. In DNA form, the CDR3 reads TGTGCCAGCAGGACTAGAACACAGGGGAACACTGAAGCTTTCTTT. Its protein is CASRTRTQGNTEAFF.

The J gene is TRBJ1-2, the V gene TRBV2; possibly TRBD1 for D (6 bases). Germline lookup yields CDR1 SNHLY and CDR2 FYNNEI. The CDR3 has 15 amino acids. Trimming shortened V by 4 bases and J by 2 bases, and 14 bases separated the two germline ends. The CDR3 coding sequence is TGTGCCAGCAGTGGGGAGGGGGGGCCGAACTATGGCTACACCTTC. Translating gives CASSGEGGPNYGYTF. Variable domain in full (rest from reference TRBV2 and TRBJ1-2): EPEVTQTPSHQVTQMGQEVILRCVPISNHLYFYWYRQILGQKVEFLVSFYNNEISEKSEIFDDQFSVERPDGSNFTLKIRSTKLEDSAMYFCASSGEGGPNYGYTFGSGTRLTVV.

The rearrangement links TRBV9 to TRBJ1-2; D might be TRBD1 (6 bases). The ends were cut back, 0 bases at V and 0 bases at J, with 12 bases in the middle. CDR1 and CDR2 from the germline V gene are SGDLS and YYNGEE. The CDR3 has 16 residues. CDR3 in amino acids: CASSVVPNRANYGYTF. Written as DNA, the CDR3 is TGTGCCAGCAGCGTAGTCCCCAACAGGGCTAACTATGGCTACACCTTC.

The chain has TRBV5-4 and TRBJ2-3, with D uncertain. Per germline, CDR1 SGHNT and CDR2 YYREEE (reference sequence). The CDR3 covers 12 residues. Trimming removed 0 bases from V and 7 bases from J, with 6 bases in between. The chain's CDR3 is CASSLERNTQYF. The CDR3 nucleotides are TGTGCCAGCAGCTTGGAGCGAAATACGCAGTATTTT.

The J gene is TRBJ1-6, the V gene TRBV28; D is possibly TRBD1 (5 bases). Germline values: CDR1 MDHEN, CDR2 SYDVKM. The CDR3 has 13 amino acids. The V gene lost 2 bases and the J gene lost 13 bases, with 12 bases spanning the gap. CDR3 loop: CASSLGTWAPLHF. The CDR3 region has the DNA TGTGCCAGCAGTTTAGGGACCTGGGCTCCCCTCCACTTT.

As DNA, the CDR3 is TGTGCCACCAGCAGAGATTTGGGGACAGGGATGACCGGGGAGCTGTTTTTT. Its protein product is CATSRDLGTGMTGELFF. The chain employs TRBV15 and TRBJ2-2, with TRBD1 matching over 9 bases. Germline V gives CDR1 LNHNV, CDR2 YYDKDF (reference sequence). The CDR3 contains 17 residues. J was trimmed by 5 bases and V by 0 bases; bases with no gene match: 7.

The V call is TRBV18, the J call TRBJ2-1; possible D gene TRBD2, 5 bases. Trimming took off 4 bases at V and 6 bases at J, with 16 bases between the two ends. There are 15 residues in the CDR3. Germline CDR1 reads KGHSH; CDR2 reads LQKENI. The CDR3 region has the DNA TGTGCCAGCTCACGGGAAGAGTTGGCGGGCAATGAGCAGTTCTTC. Amino acid sequence: CASSREELAGNEQFF.

This clone occurred once. The chain couples TRBV11-2 to TRBJ2-5; the match to TRBD2 covers 12 bases. The V segment lost 1 base and the J segment 4 bases; nucleotides outside the gene matches: 7. Germline V gene lookup returns CDR1 SGHAT and CDR2 FQNNGV. The CDR3 loop spans 17 amino acids. The CDR3 DNA is TGTGCCAGCAGCTTAGGTGGGCTAGCGGGGGGGCGAGAGACCCAGTACTTC. Translating it yields CASSLGGLAGGRETQYF.

Concerning this clone: The sample holds other DNA sequences that translate to the same CDR3. The chain couples TRBV6-5 to TRBJ2-3, with D unresolved. Deletions cut 0 bases from V and 3 bases from J, with 10 bases between. Germline V gives CDR1 MNHEY, CDR2 SVGAGI. The CDR3 runs to 15 residues. DNA for the CDR3: TGTGCCAGCAGTTACTCGGCTGGTTTGACAGATACGCAGTATTTT. It is translated as CASSYSAGLTDTQYF.

This clone was counted only a few times. The chain carries TRBV11-2 and TRBJ2-1; D not resolved. Trimming took off 5 bases at V and 0 bases at J, with 17 bases between the two ends. Germline V lookup: CDR1 SGHAT, CDR2 FQNNGV. CDR3 length: 17 amino acids. CDR3 in DNA: TGTGCCAGCAGCCCCCGTTCGGAAACGAGCTCCTACAATGAGCAGTTCTTC. The encoded protein is CASSPRSETSSYNEQFF.

The CDR3 protein is CASSRQGGQPQHF. The CDR3 nucleotides are TGTGCCAGCAGCCGCCAGGGCGGGCAGCCCCAGCATTTT. The V and J genes are TRBV7-2 and TRBJ1-5, with D possibly TRBD1 on 5 matching bases. With 5 bases removed from V and 7 bases from J, the gap between germline ends came to 12 bases. CDR1 is SGHTA and CDR2 is FQGNSA in the germline V gene. This CDR3 has 13 amino acids.

CDR3 sequence: CASTPWGGQPQHF. CDR3 DNA sequence: TGTGCCAGTACTCCCTGGGGCGGTCAGCCCCAGCATTTT. V is TRBV19 and J is TRBJ1-5; D is possibly TRBD1 (5 bases). The CDR3 has 13 residues. The V and J ends lost 7 bases and 6 bases respectively, with 13 bases between them. Germline V gene lookup returns CDR1 LNHDA and CDR2 SQIVND (reference sequence).